These 5 T cell receptor beta chains were all obtained from the same sample, sequenced in a study of blood T cell repertoires in COVID-19. The data were produced by immunoSEQ multiplex PCR, yet TCRdb's version contains in-frame clones alone and is incomplete. The table includes some 200,000 clones, 75% to 85% detected once. The sequencing sample was made of peripheral blood. The source is a woman between 40 and 55 years old who had recovered from COVID-19.

V gene TRBV11-3 combines with J gene TRBJ2-7; 7 nucleotides agree with TRBD1. V dropped 5 bases and J dropped 5; count of bases not matched to a gene: 9. The germline CDR1 and CDR2 sequences are SGHNT and YENEEA. There are 14 residues in the CDR3. CDR3 bases: TGTGCCAGCAGCACGACAGGGAGCCTGAACGAGCAGTACTTC. Protein product: CASSTTGSLNEQYF.

DNA for the CDR3: TGTGCCAGTAGTATGTCTCGCGGGGCGGTGACAGATACGCAGTATTTT. Protein sequence: CASSMSRGAVTDTQYF. V usage is TRBV19 and J usage is TRBJ2-3, with D possibly TRBD2 on 6 matching bases. V was trimmed by 3 bases and J by 3 bases, leaving 16 bases between them. The CDR3 is 16 residues long. The germline gives CDR1 LNHDA, CDR2 SQIVND (reference sequence).

This clone turned up a few times. Other nucleotide sequences in the sample specify the same CDR3. The genes are TRBV5-8 and TRBJ2-5; TRBD2 matches at 7 bases. After removal of 5 bases from V and 5 bases from J, the junction contained 12 bases not matched to a gene. The CDR3 length is 15 residues. Germline V gives CDR1 SGHTS, CDR2 YDEGEE. DNA of the CDR3: TGTGCCAGCAGTCCGAGAGGTGGGGAGGGCGAGACCCAGTACTTC. Residues: CASSPRGGEGETQYF.

This chain joins TRBV7-6 and TRBJ2-3; 9 nucleotides align to TRBD2. The V and J ends lost 2 bases and 4 bases, in that order; junction bases with no gene match: 7. Germline V gene sequence: CDR1 SGHVS, CDR2 FNYEAQ. This CDR3 contains 16 residues. CDR3 bases: TGTGCCAGCAGCTTACTCTCTGGCGGGGGGGCAGATACGCAGTATTTT. Its protein product is CASSLLSGGGADTQYF.

The chain joins TRBV2 to TRBJ1-2; 10 positions match TRBD1. Trimming at V came to 3 bases and at J to 5 bases, leaving 3 bases not matched to a gene. The germline CDR1 and CDR2 sequences are SNHLY and FYNNEI. The CDR3 length is 14 residues. CDR3 nucleotide sequence: TGTGCCAGCAGTGAGACAGGGGGCGAATATGGCTACACCTTC. Residues: CASSETGGEYGYTF.